This TCR beta chain stems from a study of blood T cell repertoires in COVID-19. In germline, CDR1 is SNHLY, CDR2 FYNNEI. This CDR3 comprises 12 residues. Trimming stripped 6 bases from V and 6 bases from J, with 11 bases between. The assay was immunoSEQ multiplex PCR, and TCRdb's table has in-frame clones only and misses some. Among just over 95,000 clones listed, about 86% were seen once. V and J are TRBV2 and TRBJ1-1; D may be TRBD1 (5 bases). Sequenced: peripheral blood. This sequence was found in a man aged 55 to 70 with acute or convalescent COVID-19. DNA for the CDR3: TGTGCCAGCAGCGCACAGGTGGCTGAAGCTTTCTTT. Translated, it gives CASSAQVAEAFF.